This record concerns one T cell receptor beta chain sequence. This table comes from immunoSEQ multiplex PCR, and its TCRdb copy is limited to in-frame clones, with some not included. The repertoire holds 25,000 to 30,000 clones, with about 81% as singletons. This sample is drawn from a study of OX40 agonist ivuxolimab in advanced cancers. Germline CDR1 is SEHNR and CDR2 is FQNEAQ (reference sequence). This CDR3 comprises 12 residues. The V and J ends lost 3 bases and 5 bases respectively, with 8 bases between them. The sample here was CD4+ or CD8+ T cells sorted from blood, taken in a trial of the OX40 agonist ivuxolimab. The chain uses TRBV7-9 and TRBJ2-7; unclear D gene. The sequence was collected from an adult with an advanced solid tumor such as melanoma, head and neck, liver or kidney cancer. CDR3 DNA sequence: TGTGCCAGCAGCTTTAGGTCAGACGAGCAGTACTTC. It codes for CASSFRSDEQYF.